The 26 T cell receptor beta chains reported below all come from one sample, sequenced in a study of T cell changes during pregnancy in multiple sclerosis. Data came from immunoSEQ multiplex PCR; TCRdb stores just in-frame clones and leaves some out. The sample includes about 38,000 clones, 90% to 95% of them seen just once. This sample comprised CD8+ T cells from peripheral blood mononuclear cells, obtained in the second trimester of pregnancy. The receptors were gathered from a female donor with multiple sclerosis, enrolled in a pregnancy study.

The rearrangement joins TRBV11-2 to TRBJ1-5; no reliable D call. V gave up 4 bases and J gave up 2 bases, with 12 bases separating them. Germline V lookup: CDR1 SGHAT, CDR2 FQNNGV. CDR3 size: 15 residues. The CDR3 is CASSSNSPGNQPQHF. The CDR3 DNA follows: TGTGCCAGCAGCTCTAATTCACCGGGCAATCAGCCCCAGCATTTT.

The V gene is TRBV7-9, the J gene TRBJ1-2, with D tentatively TRBD1 (5 bases). The CDR3 extends over 14 amino acids. Germline CDR1 reads SEHNR; CDR2 reads FQNEAQ (reference sequence). V was shortened by 3 bases and J by 4 bases, with 12 bases between the two germline ends. The CDR3 nucleotides are TGTGCCAGCAGCTTGCCTGGGGCAGCCTATGGCTACACCTTC. Amino acids: CASSLPGAAYGYTF.

V usage is TRBV2 and J usage is TRBJ1-5, with 8 nucleotides matching TRBD1. Germline values: CDR1 SNHLY, CDR2 FYNNEI. V was pared by 6 bases and J by 4 bases, with 5 bases of the junction left unmatched. This CDR3 has 14 residues. CDR3 nucleotides: TGTGCCAGCAGGACAGGGGAAGGGAATCAGCCCCAGCATTTT. Protein product: CASRTGEGNQPQHF.

The chain uses TRBV6-5 and TRBJ2-5; D is possibly TRBD2 (5 bases). This CDR3 comprises 14 residues. Trimming cost V 6 bases and J 2 bases, with 13 bases left between them. Germline V lookup: CDR1 MNHEY, CDR2 SVGAGI. Here the CDR3 reads CASRQEGFQETQYF. The CDR3 bases are TGTGCCAGCAGACAAGAGGGATTTCAAGAGACCCAGTACTTC.

The chain employs TRBV7-2 and TRBJ2-3; 8 bases fit TRBD1. This CDR3 region has 15 residues. Germline V gene lookup returns CDR1 SGHTA and CDR2 FQGNSA. V shed 5 bases, J shed 1 base, and the junction held 5 bases outside the gene matches. DNA for the CDR3: TGTGCCAGCAGCCTGACAGGGGTTGGCACAGATACGCAGTATTTT. It encodes CASSLTGVGTDTQYF.

This clone came up once. V and J are TRBV7-9 and TRBJ2-1; possible D gene TRBD1, 6 bases. The germline V gene encodes CDR1 SEHNR and CDR2 FQNEAQ (reference sequence). Trimming left V 5 bases short and J 2 bases short, with 13 bases between. This CDR3 spans 15 amino acids. Here the CDR3 reads CASSPKTGAYNEQFF. The CDR3 DNA sequence: TGTGCCAGCAGCCCGAAGACAGGAGCCTACAATGAGCAGTTCTTC.

The rearrangement joins TRBV5-6 to TRBJ1-6; D might be TRBD1 (5 bases). This CDR3 has 14 residues. Germline V gene lookup returns CDR1 SGHDT and CDR2 YYEEEE. The germline V and J ends were trimmed by 3 bases and 3 bases, with 7 bases remaining between them. CDR3 amino acids: CASSSTVYNSPLHF. The CDR3 DNA is TGTGCCAGCAGCTCGACAGTCTATAATTCACCCCTCCACTTT.

The chain has TRBV6-1 and TRBJ1-4; perhaps TRBD1 as D (6 bases). Trimming took 6 bases from V and 8 from J, leaving 19 bases between them. Germline V gene sequence: CDR1 MNHNS, CDR2 SASEGT. There are 15 residues in the CDR3. The CDR3 bases are TGTGCCAGCAGCCCGAGACGAGGGCAGGGGGAAAAACTGTTTTTT. Translation: CASSPRRGQGEKLFF.

J is TRBJ2-7 and V is TRBV27, with a possible D match to TRBD1 (5 bases). V gave up 2 bases and J gave up 6 bases, with 8 bases separating them. The CDR3 runs 12 residues. Germline CDR1 is MNHEY and CDR2 is SMNVEV (reference sequence). DNA for the CDR3: TGTGCCAGCAGTTTACAGGGTGGCGAGCAGTACTTC. Its protein product is CASSLQGGEQYF.

The V and J genes are TRBV4-2 and TRBJ1-5, with 7 bases aligning to TRBD1. The trim removed 3 bases at V and 4 bases at J, leaving 6 bases unmatched. The germline V gene has CDR1 LGHNA and CDR2 YNFKEQ. The CDR3 runs to 15 residues. This CDR3 reads CASSQNRDSNQPQHF. The CDR3, as DNA: TGTGCCAGCAGCCAGAACCGGGACAGTAATCAGCCCCAGCATTTT.

The V gene is TRBV7-9, the J gene TRBJ2-5; TRBD1 matches at 7 bases. Germline CDR1 is SEHNR and CDR2 is FQNEAQ (reference sequence). Trimming cost V 5 bases and J 2 bases; bases outside gene matches: 2. This CDR3 comprises 13 residues. The CDR3 here is CASSGQVQETQYF. The CDR3 DNA follows: TGTGCCAGCAGCGGACAGGTTCAAGAGACCCAGTACTTC.

The chain recombines TRBV5-4 with TRBJ2-2; tentative D call: TRBD1 (6 bases). The CDR3 runs 13 residues. The V end lost 5 bases, the J end lost 7 bases, and 12 bases lay between the germline ends. Germline CDR1 SGHNT, CDR2 YYREEE (reference sequence). CDR3 residues: CASRWGPSGELFF. The CDR3, as DNA: TGTGCCAGCAGGTGGGGGCCTAGCGGGGAGCTGTTTTTT. The variable domain in full, with the rest retrieved from reference TRBV5-4 and TRBJ2-2, is ETGVTQSPTHLIKTRGQQVTLRCSSQSGHNTVSWYQQALGQGPQFIFQYYREEENGRGNFPPRFSGLQFPNYSSELNVNALELDDSALYLCASRWGPSGELFFGEGSRLTVL.

V gene TRBV27 combines with J gene TRBJ1-2; D gene ambiguous. Germline loops: CDR1 MNHEY, CDR2 SMNVEV (reference sequence). V was shortened by 0 bases and J by 3 bases, with 11 bases between the two germline ends. This CDR3 comprises 15 residues. The CDR3 DNA follows: TGTGCCAGCAGTTTATCGGCGGTTAAGGACTATGGCTACACCTTC. This encodes CASSLSAVKDYGYTF.

This clone was seen only a few times. CDR3 protein: CASSLDRKYTEAFF. The CDR3 DNA follows: TGTGCCAGCAGTTTAGACAGGAAATACACTGAAGCTTTCTTT. The chain carries TRBV27 and TRBJ1-1, with a tentative D call TRBD1 (6 bases). This CDR3 contains 14 residues. Between the trimmed V and J ends, which lost 2 bases and 3 bases, there was a span of 10 bases. Germline values: CDR1 MNHEY, CDR2 SMNVEV (reference sequence).

V is TRBV19 and J is TRBJ2-2; D is possibly TRBD1 (5 bases). The CDR3 covers 15 residues. V was shortened by 3 bases and J by 5 bases, with 13 bases between the two germline ends. Germline V gene data show CDR1 as LNHDA and CDR2 as SQIVND (reference sequence). The CDR3 DNA sequence: TGTGCCAGTAGTATTACAGGCGCAAGAACCGGGGAGCTGTTTTTT. It yields the protein CASSITGARTGELFF.

This clone was seen just once. V is TRBV11-1 and J is TRBJ2-1, with 11 bases identical to TRBD2. Trimming cost V 6 bases and J 6 bases; bases outside gene matches: 10. The CDR3 loop spans 16 amino acids. Per the germline V gene, CDR1 is SGHAT and CDR2 is FQDESV (reference sequence). The CDR3 reads CASRLSLAGGGNEQFF. The DNA for the CDR3 is TGTGCCAGCAGGTTGTCCCTAGCGGGAGGTGGCAATGAGCAGTTCTTC.

The chain carries TRBV13 and TRBJ2-5, with a tentative D call TRBD2 (6 bases). V shed 4 bases and J shed 1 base, with 19 bases lying between them. The CDR3 extends over 17 amino acids. CDR1 is PRHDT, CDR2 FYEKMQ, per germline (reference sequence). The DNA of the CDR3 is TGTGCCAGCAGCTGGAACCAGAACTCGGGACTCCAAGAGACCCAGTACTTC. It translates to CASSWNQNSGLQETQYF.

The rearrangement uses TRBV2 and TRBJ2-4, with a possible D match to TRBD2 (6 bases). The CDR3 is 14 amino acids. Trimming cost V 8 bases and J 7 bases, with 18 bases left between them. Germline lookup yields CDR1 SNHLY and CDR2 FYNNEI. The CDR3: CASLAPGRENIQYF. The CDR3 nucleotides are TGTGCCAGCCTTGCTCCGGGACGGGAGAACATTCAGTACTTC.

The rearrangement links TRBV19 to TRBJ2-1; TRBD1 agrees at 7 bases. The CDR3 covers 13 residues. The germline CDR1 and CDR2 sequences are LNHDA and SQIVND (reference sequence). Unmatched junction bases numbered 4, after V lost 3 bases and J lost 8 bases. Here the CDR3 reads CASSMGQGDEQFF. The CDR3 coding sequence is TGTGCCAGTAGTATGGGCCAGGGGGATGAGCAGTTCTTC. Filled out from reference TRBV19 and TRBJ2-1, the complete variable domain reads DGGITQSPKYLFRKEGQNVTLSCEQNLNHDAMYWYRQDPGQGLRLIYYSQIVNDFQKGDIAEGYSVSREKKESFPLTVTSAQKNPTAFYLCASSMGQGDEQFFGPGTRLTVL.

This chain uses TRBV19 with TRBJ2-7; no firm D call. This CDR3 spans 13 amino acids. The germline V and J ends were trimmed by 5 bases and 5 bases, with 13 bases remaining between them. CDR1 LNHDA and CDR2 SQIVND come from the germline V gene (reference sequence). As DNA, the CDR3 is TGTGCCAGTAGTTACCCCTTTCGGGACGAGCAGTACTTC. It specifies CASSYPFRDEQYF. The full variable domain, rest sourced from reference TRBV19 and TRBJ2-7, is DGGITQSPKYLFRKEGQNVTLSCEQNLNHDAMYWYRQDPGQGLRLIYYSQIVNDFQKGDIAEGYSVSREKKESFPLTVTSAQKNPTAFYLCASSYPFRDEQYFGPGTRLTVT.

The CDR3 nucleotides read TGTGCCAGCAGTCCGGGGGGCGCGTACAATGAGCAGTTCTTC. This gives the protein CASSPGGAYNEQFF. The V and J genes are TRBV27 and TRBJ2-1; D perhaps matches TRBD2 (7 bases). The CDR3 is made up of 14 amino acids. Germline V gene data show CDR1 as MNHEY and CDR2 as SMNVEV (reference sequence). V lost 5 bases and J lost 4, with 12 bases in between.

J is TRBJ1-5 and V is TRBV28; D possibly corresponds to TRBD1 (6 bases). The CDR3 spans 15 residues. Trimming removed 6 bases from V and 1 base from J, with 13 bases in between. The germline CDR1 and CDR2 sequences are MDHEN and SYDVKM. This chain's CDR3 is CASRPTGLSNQPQHF. CDR3 in DNA: TGTGCCAGCAGACCGACAGGATTGAGCAATCAGCCCCAGCATTTT.

This rearrangement joins TRBV7-9 to TRBJ1-5; possibly TRBD1 for D (6 bases). Trimming removed 5 bases at V and 7 bases at J, with 15 bases between. The germline V gene encodes CDR1 SEHNR and CDR2 FQNEAQ (reference sequence). The CDR3 sequence is 14 residues long. The DNA for the CDR3 is TGTGCCAGCAGCGGGGAACAGGGTAACCAGCCCCAGCATTTT. Translation: CASSGEQGNQPQHF.

This clone was found once. The chain has TRBV5-1 and TRBJ1-1; 7 bases match TRBD1. The CDR3 contains 16 residues. V was clipped by 3 bases and J by 0 bases; unmatched bases: 8. Germline V gene lookup returns CDR1 SGHRS and CDR2 YFSETQ. In DNA, the CDR3 is TGCGCCAGCAGCTCCAGGCAGGGGGAGATGAACACTGAAGCTTTCTTT. It translates to CASSSRQGEMNTEAFF.

The chain joins TRBV5-1 to TRBJ2-1; unclear D gene. The germline CDR1 and CDR2 sequences are SGHRS and YFSETQ. Trimming removed 4 bases from V and 6 bases from J, with 14 bases in between. The CDR3 spans 14 residues. This CDR3 is CASSLIWSSNEQFF. The CDR3 nucleotides are TGCGCCAGCAGCCTGATCTGGTCCAGCAATGAGCAGTTCTTC.

This clone was recorded only once. This chain joins TRBV5-1 and TRBJ2-7, with 8 bases fitting TRBD1. Germline CDR1 and CDR2: SGHRS and YFSETQ. The CDR3 totals 15 residues. Trimming at V came to 4 bases and at J to 2 bases, leaving 8 bases not matched to a gene. CDR3 sequence reads: CASSINRGDPYEQYF. Written as DNA, the CDR3 is TGCGCCAGCAGCATCAACAGGGGGGACCCCTACGAGCAGTACTTC.